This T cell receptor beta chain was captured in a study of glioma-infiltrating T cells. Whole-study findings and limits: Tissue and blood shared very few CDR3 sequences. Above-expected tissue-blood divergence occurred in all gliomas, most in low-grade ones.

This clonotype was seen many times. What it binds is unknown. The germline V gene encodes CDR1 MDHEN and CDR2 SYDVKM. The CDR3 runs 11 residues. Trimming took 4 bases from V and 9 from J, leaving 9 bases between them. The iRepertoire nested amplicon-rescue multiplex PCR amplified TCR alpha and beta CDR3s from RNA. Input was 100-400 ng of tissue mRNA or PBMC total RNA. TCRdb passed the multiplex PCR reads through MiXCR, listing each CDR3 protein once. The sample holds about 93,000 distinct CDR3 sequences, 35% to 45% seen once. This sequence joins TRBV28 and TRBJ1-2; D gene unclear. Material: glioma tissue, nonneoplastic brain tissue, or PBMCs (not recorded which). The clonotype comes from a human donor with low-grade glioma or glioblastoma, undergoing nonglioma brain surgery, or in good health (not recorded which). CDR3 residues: CASSSQARYTF. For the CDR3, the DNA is TGTGCCAGCAGTTCTCAGGCTCGCTACACCTTC.